The clone carrying this TCR beta chain appeared a few times. The data originate from a study of blood T cells in healthy people across ages. Then a second PCR, running roughly 7 to 11 cycles, was carried out with a sample-barcoded 5' primer and a J-beta primer mix. TCRdb processed the 5' RACE reads anew with MiXCR; each CDR3 protein has one entry. The data show fewer than 2 million distinct CDR3 sequences, with about two fifths seen just once and about 23% held by the top ten. This TCR came from a human donor in good health. The sequencing sample was made of blood.

The CDR3 sequence is CASSIPQSGVGANVLTF. The CDR3 region has the DNA TGTGCCAGCAGCATCCCCCAATCCGGGGTTGGGGCCAACGTCCTGACTTTC. The genes are TRBV7-6 and TRBJ2-6; possibly TRBD2 for D (5 bases). Germline V gene data show CDR1 as SGHVS and CDR2 as FNYEAQ. The CDR3 consists of 17 residues. V lost 5 bases and J lost 3, with 17 bases in between. The entire variable domain, with the rest obtained from reference TRBV7-6 and TRBJ2-6, is as follows: GAGVSQSPRYKVTKRGQDVALRCDPISGHVSLYWYRQALGQGPEFLTYFNYEAQQDKSGLPNDRFSAERPEGSISTLTIQRTEQRDSAMYRCASSIPQSGVGANVLTFGAGSRLTVL.